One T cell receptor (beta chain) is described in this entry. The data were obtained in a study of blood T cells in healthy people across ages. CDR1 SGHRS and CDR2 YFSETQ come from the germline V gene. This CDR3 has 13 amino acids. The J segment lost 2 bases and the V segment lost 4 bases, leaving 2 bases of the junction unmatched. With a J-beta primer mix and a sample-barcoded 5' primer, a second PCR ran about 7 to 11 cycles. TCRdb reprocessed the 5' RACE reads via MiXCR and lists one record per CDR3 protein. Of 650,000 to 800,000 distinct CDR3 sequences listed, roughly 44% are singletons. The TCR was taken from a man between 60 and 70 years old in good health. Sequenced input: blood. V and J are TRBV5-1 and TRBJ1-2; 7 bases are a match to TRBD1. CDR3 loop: CASSMDRNYGYTF. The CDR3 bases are TGCGCCAGCAGCATGGACAGGAACTATGGCTACACCTTC.